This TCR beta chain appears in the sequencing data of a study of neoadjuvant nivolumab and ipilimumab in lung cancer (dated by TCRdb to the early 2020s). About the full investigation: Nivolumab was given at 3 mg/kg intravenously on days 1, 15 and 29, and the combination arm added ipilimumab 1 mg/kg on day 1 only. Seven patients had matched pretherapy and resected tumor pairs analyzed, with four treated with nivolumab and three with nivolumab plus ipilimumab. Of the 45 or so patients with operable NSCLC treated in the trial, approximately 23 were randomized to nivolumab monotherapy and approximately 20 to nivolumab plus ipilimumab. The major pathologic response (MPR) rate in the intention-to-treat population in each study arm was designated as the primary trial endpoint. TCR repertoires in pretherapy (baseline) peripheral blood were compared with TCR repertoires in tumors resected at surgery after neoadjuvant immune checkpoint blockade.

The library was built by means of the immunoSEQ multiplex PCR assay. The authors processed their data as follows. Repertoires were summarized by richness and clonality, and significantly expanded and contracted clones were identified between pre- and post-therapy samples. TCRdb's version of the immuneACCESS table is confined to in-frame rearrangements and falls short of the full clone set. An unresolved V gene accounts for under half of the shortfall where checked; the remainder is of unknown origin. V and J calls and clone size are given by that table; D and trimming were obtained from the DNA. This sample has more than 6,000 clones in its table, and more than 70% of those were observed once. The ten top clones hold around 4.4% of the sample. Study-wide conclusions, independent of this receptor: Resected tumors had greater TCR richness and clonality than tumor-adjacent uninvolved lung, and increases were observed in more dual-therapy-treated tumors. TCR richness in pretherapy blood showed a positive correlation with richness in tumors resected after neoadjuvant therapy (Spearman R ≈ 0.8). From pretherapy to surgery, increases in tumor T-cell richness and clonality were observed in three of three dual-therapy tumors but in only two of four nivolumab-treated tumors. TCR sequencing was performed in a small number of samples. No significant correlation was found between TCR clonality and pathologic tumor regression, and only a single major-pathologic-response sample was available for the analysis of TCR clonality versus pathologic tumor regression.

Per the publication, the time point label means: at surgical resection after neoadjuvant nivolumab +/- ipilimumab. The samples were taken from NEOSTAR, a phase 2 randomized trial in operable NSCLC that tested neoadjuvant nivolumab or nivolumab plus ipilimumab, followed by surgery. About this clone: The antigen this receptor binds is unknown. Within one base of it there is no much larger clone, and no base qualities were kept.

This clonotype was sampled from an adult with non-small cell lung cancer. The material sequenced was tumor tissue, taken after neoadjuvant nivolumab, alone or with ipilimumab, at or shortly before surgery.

The CDR3 reads as follows: CASSPGLAGGPEQFF. At the DNA level, the sequence is TGTGCCAGCAGCCCCGGACTAGCGGGAGGTCCTGAGCAGTTCTTC. The chain is assembled from TRBV7-3 and TRBJ2-1; a stretch of 14 junction bases matches TRBD2. V has 5 bases trimmed and J has 9 bases trimmed; junction bases matching no gene number 6. Including cysteine and phenylalanine, the CDR3 has 15 amino acids. Only CDR3 DNA is held: 45 bases, read in frame from base 1. The germline V gene supplies CDR1 SGHTA and CDR2 FQGTGA.